Many counts were recorded for the clone carrying this TCR beta chain. Its specificity is not known. Breast cancer patients provided tissue from their axillary draining lymph nodes. The data were taken from a study of breast tumors, draining lymph nodes, adjacent tissues. Study-level findings and limits: Tumors had less TCR diversity than lymph nodes, more than nontumor tissue. Tumor and nontumor repertoires were significantly more similar in luminal-like than in basal-like breast cancer.

TCRdb re-called the multiplex PCR reads with MiXCR, one entry per CDR3 protein. The data hold some 150,000 distinct CDR3 sequences, with 30% to 35% observed a single time. V gave up 3 bases and J gave up 1 base; unmatched junction bases: 0. The CDR3 loop spans 13 amino acids. CDR1 and CDR2 (germline): DFQATT, SNEGSKA (reference sequence). Sequenced material: axillary lymph node tissue. This TCR was sampled from a female donor with breast cancer. Some clones in this sample may be carry-over from other donors' samples. V gene TRBV20-1 combines with J gene TRBJ2-3, with 8 bases fitting TRBD1. CDR3 DNA sequence: TGCAGTGCTAGGACAGGGGGCACAGATACGCAGTATTTT. Translated, it gives CSARTGGTDTQYF.